What follows is one T cell receptor (beta chain) and its context. Its antigen remains unknown. Isolated RNA was reverse transcribed in full, so expressed TCRB transcripts were sequenced. Measured with immunoSEQ multiplex PCR; TCRdb has only the in-frame clones, and not every one. The table shows about 900,000 clones, with roughly 17% occurring only once. This entry belongs to a study of beta chain features in type 1 diabetes. Study outcomes and limitations: Reduced insertions and increased deletions marked VDJ junctions in type 1 diabetes patients. The naive, central memory and Treg TCRB repertoires showed an apparent similarity that was greater among patients than among healthy donors.

V shed 5 bases and J shed 5 bases, with 13 bases lying between them. The CDR3 spans 13 residues. Germline V gene lookup returns CDR1 LNHDA and CDR2 SQIVND (reference sequence). The specimen was naive CD4+ T cells from blood. This rearrangement joins TRBV19 to TRBJ2-7; D is ambiguous. This sequence was found in a woman aged 18-29 years in good health. DNA of the CDR3: TGTGCCAGTAGTGGCCGTTGGAGCGACGAGCAGTACTTC. This gives the protein CASSGRWSDEQYF.